The 12 T cell receptor beta chains presented below share a single source sample, sequenced in a study of T cells after yellow fever vaccination. Each CDR3 protein gets one entry after TCRdb re-called the 5' RACE reads with MiXCR. The sample contains just under 600,000 distinct CDR3 sequences, roughly 13% of which appear only once. Here the sequenced sample was PBMCs, taken on the day of the yellow fever booster vaccination. The receptors were gathered from a man aged 30 to 39 who received the YFV17D yellow fever vaccine.

This clonotype was found many times. This chain connects TRBV6-2 or TRBV6-3 to TRBJ2-1; a possible D gene is TRBD2 (5 bases). In germline, CDR1 is MNHEY, CDR2 SVGEGT. V was trimmed by 6 bases and J by 4 bases, leaving 19 bases between them. The CDR3 spans 16 residues. The CDR3 DNA reads TGTGCCAGCAGCCTTTTCTCAATCCCGGGATACAATGAGCAGTTCTTC. This translates into CASSLFSIPGYNEQFF.

This chain uses TRBV4-3 with TRBJ2-1, with D uncertain. This CDR3 is 16 amino acids long. Germline values: CDR1 LGHNA, CDR2 YSLEER. Trimming cost V 0 bases and J 12 bases, with 21 bases left between them. The CDR3 here is CASSQDRVSASGWQFF. The CDR3 coding sequence is TGCGCCAGCAGCCAAGATAGGGTAAGCGCCAGTGGTTGGCAGTTCTTC.

The chain uses TRBV9 and TRBJ2-7; D tentatively reads TRBD1 or TRBD2 (5 bases each). This CDR3 has 14 residues. V lost 2 bases to trimming and J lost 3 bases, with 12 bases between them. Germline V gene sequence: CDR1 SGDLS, CDR2 YYNGEE. CDR3 nucleotides: TGTGCCAGCAGCGTGGGGGTTATGGGCTACGAGCAGTACTTC. It yields the protein CASSVGVMGYEQYF.

This clonotype was counted many times. The rearrangement uses TRBV27 and TRBJ2-1; D perhaps matches TRBD2 (6 bases). CDR1 and CDR2 from the germline V gene are MNHEY and SMNVEV (reference sequence). The CDR3 runs 14 residues. V shed 3 bases and J shed 8 bases, with 14 bases lying between them. The DNA of the CDR3 is TGTGCCAGCAGTTTTATGCGGAGGGTGGATGAGCAGTTCTTC. Protein sequence: CASSFMRRVDEQFF.

The chain recombines TRBV6-1 with TRBJ2-3, with no clear D. Germline CDR1 reads MNHNS; CDR2 reads SASEGT. V lost 1 base and J 0 bases, leaving 2 bases between the germline ends. This CDR3 has 13 amino acids. The DNA of the CDR3 is TGTGCCAGCAGTGAAGACAGCACAGATACGCAGTATTTT. Translating it yields CASSEDSTDTQYF.

The CDR3, as DNA: TGCGCCAGACGACTCGCGGGACTAGCGGCGGTAGATACGCAGTATTTT. It encodes CARRLAGLAAVDTQYF. The genes are TRBV10-1 and TRBJ2-3, with TRBD2 matching 11 bases. This CDR3 has 16 residues. Trimming at V came to 9 bases and at J to 5 bases, leaving 13 bases not matched to a gene. The germline V gene encodes CDR1 WNHNN and CDR2 SYGVQD (reference sequence).

The V gene is TRBV6-1, the J gene TRBJ2-2, with TRBD1 matching over 8 bases. Trimming cost V 7 bases and J 5 bases; bases outside gene matches: 3. The CDR3 totals 13 residues. CDR1 and CDR2 (germline): MNHNS, SASEGT. CDR3 in DNA: TGTGCCAGCAACAGGGGGAGGACCGGGGAGCTGTTTTTT. It yields the protein CASNRGRTGELFF.

The chain joins TRBV5-6 to TRBJ2-1; D call uncertain. Germline V gene data show CDR1 as SGHDT and CDR2 as YYEEEE. The CDR3 runs to 12 residues. V was trimmed by 4 bases and J by 10 bases, leaving 12 bases between them. The CDR3, as DNA: TGTGCCAGCAGCCGCCGGACCGGGGAGCAGTTCTTC. Its protein is CASSRRTGEQFF.

This clonotype was picked up many times. The rearrangement uses TRBV6-2 or TRBV6-3 and TRBJ2-1; 12 positions agree with TRBD2. Germline V gene sequence: CDR1 MNHEY, CDR2 SVGEGT. Losses at the gene ends were 6 bases for V and 4 bases for J; bases not matched to a gene: 4. The CDR3 length is 15 residues. CDR3 sequence reads: CASSTLAGGYNEQFF. The CDR3 nucleotides read TGTGCCAGCAGCACTCTAGCGGGAGGGTACAATGAGCAGTTCTTC.

This clonotype was counted a few times. J is TRBJ2-7 and V is TRBV4-1, with no clear D. This CDR3 is 15 amino acids long. The germline CDR1 and CDR2 sequences are MGHRA and YSYEKL. Trimming pared 0 bases from V and 1 base from J, leaving 10 bases between. The chain's CDR3 is CASSQEVGVSYEQYF. Written as DNA, the CDR3 is TGCGCCAGCAGCCAAGAAGTCGGAGTTTCCTACGAGCAGTACTTC.

This rearrangement joins TRBV4-3 to TRBJ2-1; D not certain. This CDR3 has 14 residues. Trimming took 0 bases from V and 9 from J, leaving 12 bases between them. The V gene's germline CDR1 is LGHNA and CDR2 YSLEER. The CDR3 here is CASSQEGRRGEQFF. CDR3 bases: TGCGCCAGCAGCCAAGAGGGCAGGCGAGGTGAGCAGTTCTTC.

CDR3 bases: TGTGCCAGCAGCCCAGGGACGGGGGACAGGGCTAATAACTATGGCTACACCTTC. The encoded protein is CASSPGTGDRANNYGYTF. The genes are TRBV7-6 and TRBJ1-2; TRBD1 aligns across 9 bases. This CDR3 contains 18 residues. V shed 5 bases and J 1 base; nucleotides not matched to a gene: 14. Germline V gene sequence: CDR1 SGHVS, CDR2 FNYEAQ.